The clone carrying this TCR beta chain was detected only a few times. This sample was taken from a study of PD-1 blockade in classical Hodgkin lymphoma. With no exception, relapse followed autologous stem cell transplantation in all patients, and brentuximab vedotin exposure varied. The method was immunoSEQ multiplex PCR; TCRdb's version includes in-frame clones alone and lacks a portion of them. This table has approximately 160,000 clones, 78% appearing once. The input for sequencing was peripheral blood mononuclear cells (PBMCs), taken before the second cycle of nivolumab. The sequence was collected from a human donor with classical Hodgkin lymphoma.

The CDR3 spells CAISAGGDTDTQYF. CDR3 DNA sequence: TGTGCCATCAGTGCAGGGGGCGACACAGATACGCAGTATTTT. This rearrangement joins TRBV10-3 to TRBJ2-3, with 8 bases identical to TRBD1. Germline-derived CDR1 and CDR2 are ENHRY and SYGVKD. The V segment lost 4 bases and the J segment 2 bases; nucleotides outside the gene matches: 2. CDR3 length: 14 residues.